A single sample is the source of the 3 T cell receptor beta chains below, sequenced in a study of OX40 agonist ivuxolimab in advanced cancers. Profiling relied on immunoSEQ multiplex PCR, and the TCRdb table lists in-frame clones only, not all of them. The sample consists of about 27,000 clones, about 90% of them appearing once. The specimen comprised CD4+ or CD8+ T cells sorted from blood, sampled in a trial of the OX40 agonist ivuxolimab. Receptor source: an adult with an advanced solid tumor such as melanoma, head and neck, liver or kidney cancer.

The chain employs TRBV28 and TRBJ2-7; the match to TRBD1 covers 9 bases. The CDR3 consists of 14 residues. Germline V gene sequence: CDR1 MDHEN, CDR2 SYDVKM. Trimming cost V 0 bases and J 3 bases; bases outside gene matches: 0. For the CDR3, the DNA is TGTGCCAGCAGTTTATGGGACAGGGGCTACGAGCAGTACTTC. Translation: CASSLWDRGYEQYF. The full variable domain, with the rest looked up from reference TRBV28 and TRBJ2-7, is DVKVTQSSRYLVKRTGEKVFLECVQDMDHENMFWYRQDPGLGLRLIYFSYDVKMKEKGDIPEGYSVSREKKERFSLILESASTNQTSMYLCASSLWDRGYEQYFGPGTRLTVT.

V is TRBV11-2 and J is TRBJ2-7; D gene uncertain. Germline values: CDR1 SGHAT, CDR2 FQNNGV. V lost 0 bases, J lost 4 bases, and 4 bases lay in between. CDR3 size: 12 residues. CDR3 in amino acids: CASSLDFYEQYF. CDR3 bases: TGTGCCAGCAGCTTAGACTTTTACGAGCAGTACTTC.

V usage is TRBV7-8 and J usage is TRBJ2-7; D remains unclear. V lost 2 bases to trimming and J lost 5 bases, with 10 bases between them. Germline lookup yields CDR1 SGHVS and CDR2 FQNEAQ. The CDR3 contains 13 residues. DNA of the CDR3: TGTGCCAGCAGCTTACTCCTCTCGGACGAGCAGTACTTC. Protein product: CASSLLLSDEQYF. Based on the CDR3 plus reference TRBV7-8 and TRBJ2-7, the full variable domain is GAGVSQSPRYKVAKRGQDVALRCDPISGHVSLFWYQQALGQGPEFLTYFQNEAQLDKSGLPSDRFFAERPEGSVSTLKIQRTQQEDSAVYLCASSLLLSDEQYFGPGTRLTVT.